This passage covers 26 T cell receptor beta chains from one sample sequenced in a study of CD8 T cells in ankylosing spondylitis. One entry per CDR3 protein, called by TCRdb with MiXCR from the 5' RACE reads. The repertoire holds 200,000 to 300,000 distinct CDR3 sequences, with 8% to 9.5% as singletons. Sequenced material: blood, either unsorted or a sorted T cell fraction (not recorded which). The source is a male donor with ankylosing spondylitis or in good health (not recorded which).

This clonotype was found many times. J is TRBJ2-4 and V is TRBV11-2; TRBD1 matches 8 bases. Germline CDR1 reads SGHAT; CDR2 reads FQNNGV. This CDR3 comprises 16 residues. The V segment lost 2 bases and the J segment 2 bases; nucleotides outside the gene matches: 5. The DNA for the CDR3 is TGTGCCAGCAGCTTATCAGGGGGCCTAACCAAAAACATTCAGTACTTC. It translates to CASSLSGGLTKNIQYF.

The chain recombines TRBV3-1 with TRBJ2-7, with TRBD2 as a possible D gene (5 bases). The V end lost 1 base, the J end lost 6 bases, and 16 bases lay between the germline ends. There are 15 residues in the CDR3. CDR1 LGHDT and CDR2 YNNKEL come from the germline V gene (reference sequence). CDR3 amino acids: CASSQAGDAGFEQYF. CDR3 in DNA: TGTGCCAGCAGCCAAGCCGGGGATGCGGGTTTCGAGCAGTACTTC.

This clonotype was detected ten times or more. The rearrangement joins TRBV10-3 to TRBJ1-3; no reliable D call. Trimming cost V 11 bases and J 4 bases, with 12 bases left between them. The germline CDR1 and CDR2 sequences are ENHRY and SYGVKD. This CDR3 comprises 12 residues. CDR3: CASRDPGNTIYF. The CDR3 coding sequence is TGTGCCTCCCGTGACCCCGGAAACACCATATATTTT.

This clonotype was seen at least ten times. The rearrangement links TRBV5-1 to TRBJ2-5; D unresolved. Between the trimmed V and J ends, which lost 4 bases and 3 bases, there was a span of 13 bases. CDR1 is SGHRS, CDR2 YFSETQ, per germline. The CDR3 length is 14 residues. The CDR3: CASSPRKAEETQYF. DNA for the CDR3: TGCGCCAGCAGCCCCAGGAAAGCCGAAGAGACCCAGTACTTC.

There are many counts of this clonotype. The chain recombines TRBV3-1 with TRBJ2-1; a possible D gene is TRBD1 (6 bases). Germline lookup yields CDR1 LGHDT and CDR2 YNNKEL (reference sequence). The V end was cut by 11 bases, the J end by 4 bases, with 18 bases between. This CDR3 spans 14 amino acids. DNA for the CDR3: TGTGCCGTCGAGGGGGACCCACATTACAATGAGCAGTTCTTC. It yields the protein CAVEGDPHYNEQFF.

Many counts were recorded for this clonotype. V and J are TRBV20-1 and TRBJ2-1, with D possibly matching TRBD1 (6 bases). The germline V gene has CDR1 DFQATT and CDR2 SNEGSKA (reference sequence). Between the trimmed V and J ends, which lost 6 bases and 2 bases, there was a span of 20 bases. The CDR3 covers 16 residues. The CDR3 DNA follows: TGCAGTGCCGTTGACAGGACTGCCTCGGCCTACAATGAGCAGTTCTTC. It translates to CSAVDRTASAYNEQFF.

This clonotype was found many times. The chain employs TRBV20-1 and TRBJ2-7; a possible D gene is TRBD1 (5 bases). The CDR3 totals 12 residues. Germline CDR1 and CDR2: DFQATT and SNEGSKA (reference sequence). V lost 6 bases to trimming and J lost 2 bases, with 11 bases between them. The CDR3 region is CSATDTAYEQYF. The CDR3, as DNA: TGCAGTGCGACGGACACAGCCTACGAGCAGTACTTC.

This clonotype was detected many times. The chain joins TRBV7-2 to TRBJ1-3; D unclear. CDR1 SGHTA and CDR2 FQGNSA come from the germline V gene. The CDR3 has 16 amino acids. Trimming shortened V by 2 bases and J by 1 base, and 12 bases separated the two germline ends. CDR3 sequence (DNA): TGTGCCAGCAGCTTACAACCAGGAGAATCTGGAAACACCATATATTTT. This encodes CASSLQPGESGNTIYF.

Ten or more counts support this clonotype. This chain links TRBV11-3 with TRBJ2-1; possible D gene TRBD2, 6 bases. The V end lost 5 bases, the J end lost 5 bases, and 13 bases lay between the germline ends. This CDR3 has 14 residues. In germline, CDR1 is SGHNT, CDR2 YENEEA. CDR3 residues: CASSPWTGDNEQFF. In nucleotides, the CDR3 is TGTGCCAGCAGCCCTTGGACGGGAGACAATGAGCAGTTCTTC.

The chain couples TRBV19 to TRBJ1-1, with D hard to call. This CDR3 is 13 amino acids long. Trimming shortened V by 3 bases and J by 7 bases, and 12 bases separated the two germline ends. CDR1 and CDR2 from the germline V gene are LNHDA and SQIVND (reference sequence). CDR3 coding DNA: TGTGCCAGTAGTATTCGAGTTGGCAGTGAAGCTTTCTTT. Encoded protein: CASSIRVGSEAFF.

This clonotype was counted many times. This chain's CDR3 is CASSVDADSGNTIYF. The CDR3 DNA is TGTGCCAGCAGCGTAGACGCTGACTCTGGAAACACCATATATTTT. The rearrangement joins TRBV9 to TRBJ1-3; D unresolved. In germline, CDR1 is SGDLS, CDR2 YYNGEE. This CDR3 region has 15 residues. V was clipped by 0 bases and J by 0 bases, with 7 bases between them.

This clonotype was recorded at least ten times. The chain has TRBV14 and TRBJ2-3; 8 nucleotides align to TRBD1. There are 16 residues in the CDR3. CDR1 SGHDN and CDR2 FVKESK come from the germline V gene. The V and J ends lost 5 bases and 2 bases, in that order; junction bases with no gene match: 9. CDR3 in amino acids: CASSRRTGTSTDTQYF. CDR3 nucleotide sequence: TGTGCCAGCAGCAGACGGACAGGGACCTCCACAGATACGCAGTATTTT.

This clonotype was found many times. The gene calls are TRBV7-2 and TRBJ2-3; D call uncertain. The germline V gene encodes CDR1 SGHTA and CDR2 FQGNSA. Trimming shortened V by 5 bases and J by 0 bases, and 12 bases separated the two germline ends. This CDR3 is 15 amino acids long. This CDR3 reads CASSLTSRSTDTQYF. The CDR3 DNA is TGTGCCAGCAGCCTCACCTCCCGTAGCACAGATACGCAGTATTTT.

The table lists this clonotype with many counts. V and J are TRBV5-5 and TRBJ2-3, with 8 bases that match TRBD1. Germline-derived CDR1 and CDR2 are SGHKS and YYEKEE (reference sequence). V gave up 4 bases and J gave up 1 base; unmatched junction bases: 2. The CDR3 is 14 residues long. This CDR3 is CASSLRGRTDTQYF. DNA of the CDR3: TGTGCCAGCAGCCTCAGGGGGCGCACAGATACGCAGTATTTT.

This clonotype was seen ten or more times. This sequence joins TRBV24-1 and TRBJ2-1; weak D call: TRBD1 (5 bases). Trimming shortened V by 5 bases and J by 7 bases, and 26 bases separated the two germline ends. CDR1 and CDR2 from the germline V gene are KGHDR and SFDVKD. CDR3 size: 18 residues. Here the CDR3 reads CATSAHTPDSILGNEQFF. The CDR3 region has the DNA TGTGCCACCAGTGCCCACACCCCCGACAGCATTTTAGGGAATGAGCAGTTCTTC.

The CDR3 loop reads CAWESSGYKQYF. The CDR3 DNA reads TGTGCCTGGGAGTCTAGCGGGTACAAGCAGTACTTC. The gene calls are TRBV30 and TRBJ2-7; the match to TRBD2 covers 8 bases. Germline V gene sequence: CDR1 GTSNPN, CDR2 SVGIG (reference sequence). Unmatched junction bases numbered 8, after V lost 5 bases and J lost 8 bases. The CDR3 runs to 12 residues.

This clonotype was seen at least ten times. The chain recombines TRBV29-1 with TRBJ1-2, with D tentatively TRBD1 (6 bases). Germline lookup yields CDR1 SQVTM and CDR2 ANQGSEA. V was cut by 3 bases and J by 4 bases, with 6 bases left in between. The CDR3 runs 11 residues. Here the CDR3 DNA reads TGCAGCGTTGACAGGGGCTATGGCTACACCTTC. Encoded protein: CSVDRGYGYTF. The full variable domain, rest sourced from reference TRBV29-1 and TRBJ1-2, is SAVISQKPSRDICQRGTSLTIQCQVDSQVTMMFWYRQQPGQSLTLIATANQGSEATYESGFVIDKFPISRPNLTFSTLTVSNMSPEDSSIYLCSVDRGYGYTFGSGTRLTVV.

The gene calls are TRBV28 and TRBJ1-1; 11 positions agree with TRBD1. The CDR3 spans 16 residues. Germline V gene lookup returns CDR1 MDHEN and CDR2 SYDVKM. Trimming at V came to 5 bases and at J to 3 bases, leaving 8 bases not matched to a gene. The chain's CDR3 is CASSTRTGGWYTEAFF. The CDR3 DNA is TGTGCCAGCAGTACCCGGACAGGGGGCTGGTACACTGAAGCTTTCTTT.

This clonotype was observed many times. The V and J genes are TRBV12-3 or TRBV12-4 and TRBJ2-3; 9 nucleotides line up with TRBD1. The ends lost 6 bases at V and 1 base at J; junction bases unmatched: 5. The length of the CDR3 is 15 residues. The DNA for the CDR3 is TGTGCCAGCAGCACAGGGGGCTGGGGCACAGATACGCAGTATTTT. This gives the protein CASSTGGWGTDTQYF.

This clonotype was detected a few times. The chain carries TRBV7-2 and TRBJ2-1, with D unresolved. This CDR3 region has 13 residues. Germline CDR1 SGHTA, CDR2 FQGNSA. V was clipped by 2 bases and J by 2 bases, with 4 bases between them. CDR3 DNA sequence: TGTGCCAGCAGCTTATTCCCCTACAATGAGCAGTTCTTC. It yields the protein CASSLFPYNEQFF.

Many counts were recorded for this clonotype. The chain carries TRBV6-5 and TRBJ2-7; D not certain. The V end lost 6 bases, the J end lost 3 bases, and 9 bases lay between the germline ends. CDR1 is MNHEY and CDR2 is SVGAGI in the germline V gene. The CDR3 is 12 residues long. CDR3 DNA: TGTGCCAGCAGAGGTTCTCACTACGAGCAGTACTTC. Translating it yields CASRGSHYEQYF.

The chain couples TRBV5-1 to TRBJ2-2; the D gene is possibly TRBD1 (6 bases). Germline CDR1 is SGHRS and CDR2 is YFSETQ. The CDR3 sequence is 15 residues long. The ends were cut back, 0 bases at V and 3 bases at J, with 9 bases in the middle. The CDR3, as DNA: TGCGCCAGCAGCTTGGTCGGACAGTACACCGGGGAGCTGTTTTTT. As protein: CASSLVGQYTGELFF.

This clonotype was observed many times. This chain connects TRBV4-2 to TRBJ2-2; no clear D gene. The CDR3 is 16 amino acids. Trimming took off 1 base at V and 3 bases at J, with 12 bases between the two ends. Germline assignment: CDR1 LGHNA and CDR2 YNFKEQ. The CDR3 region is CASSQVGLVDTGELFF. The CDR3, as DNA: TGTGCCAGCAGCCAAGTGGGTCTAGTCGACACCGGGGAGCTGTTTTTT.

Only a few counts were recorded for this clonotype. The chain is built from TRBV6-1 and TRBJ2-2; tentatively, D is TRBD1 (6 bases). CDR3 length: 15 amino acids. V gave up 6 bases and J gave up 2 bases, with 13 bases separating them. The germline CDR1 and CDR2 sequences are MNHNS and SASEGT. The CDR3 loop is CASRLRTANTGELFF. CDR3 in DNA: TGTGCCAGCAGGCTACGGACAGCTAACACCGGGGAGCTGTTTTTT.

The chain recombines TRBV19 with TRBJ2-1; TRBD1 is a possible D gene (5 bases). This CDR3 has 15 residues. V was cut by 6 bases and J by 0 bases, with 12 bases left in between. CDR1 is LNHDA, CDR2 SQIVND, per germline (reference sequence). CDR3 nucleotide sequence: TGTGCCAGTAGCGCGCAGGGCCACTCCTACAATGAGCAGTTCTTC. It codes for CASSAQGHSYNEQFF. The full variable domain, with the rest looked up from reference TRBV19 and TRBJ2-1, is DGGITQSPKYLFRKEGQNVTLSCEQNLNHDAMYWYRQDPGQGLRLIYYSQIVNDFQKGDIAEGYSVSREKKESFPLTVTSAQKNPTAFYLCASSAQGHSYNEQFFGPGTRLTVL.

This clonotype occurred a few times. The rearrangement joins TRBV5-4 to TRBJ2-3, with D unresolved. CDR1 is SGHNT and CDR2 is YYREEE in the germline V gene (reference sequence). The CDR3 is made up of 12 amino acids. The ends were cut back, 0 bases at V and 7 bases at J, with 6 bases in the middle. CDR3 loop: CASSLAPNTQYF. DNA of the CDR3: TGTGCCAGCAGCTTGGCTCCCAATACGCAGTATTTT.